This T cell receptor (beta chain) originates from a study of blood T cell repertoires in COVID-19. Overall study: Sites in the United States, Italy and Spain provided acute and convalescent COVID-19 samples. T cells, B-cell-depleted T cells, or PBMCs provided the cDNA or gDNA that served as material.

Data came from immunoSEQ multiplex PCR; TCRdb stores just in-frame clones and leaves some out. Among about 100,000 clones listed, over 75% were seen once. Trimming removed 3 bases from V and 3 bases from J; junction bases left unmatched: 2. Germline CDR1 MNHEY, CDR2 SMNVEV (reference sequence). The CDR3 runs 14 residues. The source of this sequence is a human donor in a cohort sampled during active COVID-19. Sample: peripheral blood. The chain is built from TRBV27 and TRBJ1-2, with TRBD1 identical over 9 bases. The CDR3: CASSLYRGHYGYTF. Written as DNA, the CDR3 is TGTGCCAGCAGTTTGTACAGGGGGCACTATGGCTACACCTTC.